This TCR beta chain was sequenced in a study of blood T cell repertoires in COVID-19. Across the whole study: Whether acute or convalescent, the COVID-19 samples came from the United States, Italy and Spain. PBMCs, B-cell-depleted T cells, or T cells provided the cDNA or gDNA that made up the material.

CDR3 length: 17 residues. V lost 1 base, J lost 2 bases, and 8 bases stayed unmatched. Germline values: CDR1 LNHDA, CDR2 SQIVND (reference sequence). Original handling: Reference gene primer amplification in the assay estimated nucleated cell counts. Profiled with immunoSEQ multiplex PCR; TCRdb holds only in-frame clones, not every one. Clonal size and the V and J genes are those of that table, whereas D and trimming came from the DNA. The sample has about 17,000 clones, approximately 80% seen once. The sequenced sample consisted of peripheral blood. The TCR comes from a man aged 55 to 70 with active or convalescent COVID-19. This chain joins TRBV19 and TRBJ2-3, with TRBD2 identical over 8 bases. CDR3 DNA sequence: TGTGCCAGTAGTATAGGTGTGAAGCGGGAGCACACAGATACGCAGTATTTT. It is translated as CASSIGVKREHTDTQYF.